A selection of T cell receptor beta chains follows, all from one sample in a study of radiotherapy plus CTLA-4 blockade in lung cancer. Repertoires were generated with immunoSEQ multiplex PCR, while TCRdb's copy carries only in-frame clones and drops some. This table holds about 39,000 clones, 75% to 80% found once. The material sequenced was peripheral blood, taken from a patient treated with radiotherapy plus ipilimumab. Receptors originate from a human donor with non-small cell lung cancer that progressed on radiotherapy plus ipilimumab. Each CDR3 is given with its conserved first and last residue. Each record gives: V gene, J gene, CDR3 protein.

>TRBV5-1|TRBJ1-5
CASSFGTGNQPQHF
>TRBV7-9|TRBJ1-4
CASSPQNEKLFF
>TRBV10-2|TRBJ1-1
CASSEEWDRGYFENTEAFF
>TRBV7-2|TRBJ2-5
CASSLRVAGVETQYF
>TRBV27|TRBJ2-2
CASSTGQVKGTGELFF
>TRBV28|TRBJ1-2
CASSRYLLVGNYGYTF
>TRBV2|TRBJ2-2
CASSWTGVTGELFF
>TRBV2|TRBJ2-3
CASSAQGTQYF
>TRBV9|TRBJ2-6
CASSVGQGSGANVLTF
>TRBV27|TRBJ1-5
CASRPGQISNQPQHF
>TRBV2|TRBJ1-1
CASSKDRFNTEAFF
>TRBV19|TRBJ1-5
CASSNHRESQHF
>TRBV7-2|TRBJ2-5
CASRTSHLSWQETQYF
>TRBV2|TRBJ2-1
CASTGYNEQFF
>TRBV6-6|TRBJ1-1
CASSYSQGINTEAFF
>TRBV5-1|TRBJ2-5
CASNRLSGTGAQETQYF
>TRBV6-5|TRBJ2-7
CASSQLDIRGEQYF
>TRBV7-2|TRBJ1-4
CASSFATQENEKLFF
>TRBV29-1|TRBJ2-1
CSVEDLALGGRYNEQFF
>TRBV7-2|TRBJ2-7
CASSLGLADYEQYF
>TRBV10-3|TRBJ1-1
CAISVGSNTEAFF
>TRBV29-1|TRBJ1-2
CSVDTRHGANYGYTF
>TRBV2|TRBJ2-1
CASSVEGATEQFF
>TRBV7-2|TRBJ2-6
CASSQTGSGANVLTF
>TRBV28|TRBJ1-5
CASARGGQPQHF
>TRBV7-2|TRBJ2-3
CASSSLGGSTDTQYF
>TRBV18|TRBJ2-7
CASSPEGGIGSYEQYF
>TRBV10-2|TRBJ2-3
CASRRSTDTQYF
>TRBV4-3|TRBJ2-2
CASSQEAGGPGELFF
>TRBV7-2|TRBJ2-3
CASSLAVGWRGATDTQYF
>TRBV27|TRBJ1-6
CASSLGTYNSPLHF
>TRBV19|TRBJ1-3
CASSQQGSGNTIYF
>TRBV6-5|TRBJ1-4
CASSPTIGLNEKLFF
>TRBV5-1|TRBJ1-6
CASSSDSLLSPLHF
>TRBV7-3|TRBJ1-3
CASSLNLPGSGNTIYF
>TRBV7-3|TRBJ2-2
CASSPSTAANTGELFF
>TRBV15|TRBJ2-3
CATSVFSSPSTDTQYF
>TRBV19|TRBJ2-1
CASSAMGGGAYNEQFF
>TRBV6-1|TRBJ2-5
CASSESSGRRAQYF
>TRBV7-3|TRBJ2-7
CASSLVRGSLGEQYF
>TRBV2|TRBJ2-3
CASTRTGYPTDTQYF
>TRBV19|TRBJ2-1
CASASRREQFF
>TRBV11-3|TRBJ1-1
CASSQTSSGNTEAFF
>TRBV6-1|TRBJ2-2
CASSEAGGANTGELFF
>TRBV6-5|TRBJ2-5
CASSNTQGGETQYF
>TRBV7-8|TRBJ1-2
CASSTRTRQPRGGYTF
>TRBV2|TRBJ1-5
CASTGQGTHQPQHF
>TRBV4-3|TRBJ1-3
CASSPLGQGSGNTIYF
>TRBV4-1|TRBJ2-1
CASRRQISYNEQFF
>TRBV4-3|TRBJ2-5
CASSQAGFAGTQETQYF
>TRBV5-1|TRBJ1-2
CASSDPGQGSYGYTF